The clone carrying this T cell receptor (beta chain) was picked up a small number of times. The CDR3 is made up of 15 amino acids. The V gene's germline CDR1 is SNHLY and CDR2 FYNNEI. Trimming took 7 bases from V and 1 from J, leaving 15 bases between them. What was amplified from RNA transcripts were TCR beta CDR3 regions. HTBI primers were employed in a first-round RT-PCR of the TCR CDR3. TCRdb reprocessed the multiplex PCR reads with MiXCR, giving one entry per CDR3 protein. This table has 500,000 to 600,000 distinct CDR3 sequences, 35% to 55% appearing once. This sample is part of a study of T cells in Graves' hyperthyroidism and ophthalmopathy. Hyperthyroidism, newly diagnosed and lasting under 2 months, affected patients aged 18 to 65.

The sequenced sample consisted of peripheral blood or thyroid tissue (not recorded which). The receptor comes from a woman between 18 and 30 years old with Graves' hyperthyroidism. The genes are TRBV2 and TRBJ2-3, with a tentative D call TRBD2 (6 bases). The CDR3 DNA sequence: TGTGCCAGCACCCGAGGGCTAGCGCGCACAGATACGCAGTATTTT. As protein: CASTRGLARTDTQYF.